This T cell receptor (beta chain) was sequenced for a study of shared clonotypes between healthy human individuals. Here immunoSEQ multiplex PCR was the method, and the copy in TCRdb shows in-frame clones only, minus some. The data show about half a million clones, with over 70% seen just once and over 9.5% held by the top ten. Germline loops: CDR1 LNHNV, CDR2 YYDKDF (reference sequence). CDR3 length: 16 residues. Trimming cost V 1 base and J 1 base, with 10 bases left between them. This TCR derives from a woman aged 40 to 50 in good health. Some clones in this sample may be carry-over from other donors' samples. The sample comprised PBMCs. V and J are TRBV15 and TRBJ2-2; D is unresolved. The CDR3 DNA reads TGTGCCACCAGCAGAGGATTTAGAGGGAACACCGGGGAGCTGTTTTTT. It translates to CATSRGFRGNTGELFF.